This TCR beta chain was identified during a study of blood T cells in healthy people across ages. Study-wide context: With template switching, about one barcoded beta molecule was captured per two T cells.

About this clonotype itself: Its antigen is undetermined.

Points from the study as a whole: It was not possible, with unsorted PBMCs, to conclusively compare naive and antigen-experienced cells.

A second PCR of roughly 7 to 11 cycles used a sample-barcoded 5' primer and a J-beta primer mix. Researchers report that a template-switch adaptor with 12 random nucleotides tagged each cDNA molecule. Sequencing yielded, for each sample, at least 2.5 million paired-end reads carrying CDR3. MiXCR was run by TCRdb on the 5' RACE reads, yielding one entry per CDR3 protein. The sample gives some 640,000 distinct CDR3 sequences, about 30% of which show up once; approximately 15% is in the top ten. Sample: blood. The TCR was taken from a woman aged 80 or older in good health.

CDR3: CSVVGGSGANVLTF. The CDR3 DNA sequence: TGCAGCGTTGTGGGTGGATCTGGGGCCAACGTCCTGACTTTC. This sequence joins TRBV29-1 and TRBJ2-6; no clear D. CDR1 SQVTM and CDR2 ANQGSEA come from the germline V gene. This CDR3 is 14 amino acids long. Trimming took off 4 bases at V and 1 base at J, with 8 bases between the two ends. Using reference TRBV29-1 and TRBJ2-6 for the parts outside the CDR3, the full variable domain is SAVISQKPSRDICQRGTSLTIQCQVDSQVTMMFWYRQQPGQSLTLIATANQGSEATYESGFVIDKFPISRPNLTFSTLTVSNMSPEDSSIYLCSVVGGSGANVLTFGAGSRLTVL.